The 12 T cell receptor beta chains in this list originate from one sample, sequenced in a study of TIL therapy for anti-PD-1-resistant metastatic lung cancer. The libraries were made with immunoSEQ v3. Sequencing used immunoSEQ multiplex PCR; TCRdb keeps in-frame clones, though not all of them. The sample shows approximately 95,000 clones, about three fifths of them seen only once. Stated time point: pre-treatment sample, taken before nivolumab and TIL therapy. The tumor samples were excised metastases, mostly pleural nodules or supraclavicular lymph nodes. Source: tumor tissue, taken at baseline. The origin of the receptors is a person aged 25-85 years with non-small cell lung cancer.

The chain employs TRBV12-3 or TRBV12-4 and TRBJ2-3; TRBD1 is a possible D gene (6 bases). V lost 7 bases to trimming and J lost 7 bases, with 15 bases between them. This CDR3 comprises 13 residues. The CDR3 DNA reads TGTGCCAGCAATAACAGGGAAGCGAATACGCAGTATTTT. This encodes CASNNREANTQYF.

The count of this clone is one. This chain links TRBV19 with TRBJ1-4; D is unclear. Between the trimmed V and J ends, which lost 8 bases and 2 bases, there was a span of 12 bases. The CDR3 loop spans 14 amino acids. Germline-derived CDR1 and CDR2 are LNHDA and SQIVND (reference sequence). CDR3 protein: CASGAGTTNEKLFF. DNA of the CDR3: TGTGCCAGTGGTGCGGGTACGACTAATGAAAAACTGTTTTTT.

V gene TRBV7-3 combines with J gene TRBJ2-1; 12 nucleotides line up with TRBD2. From germline, CDR1 is SGHTA and CDR2 FQGTGA. Germline trimming cut 5 bases from V and 7 bases from J; bases unmatched to any gene: 9. The CDR3 runs to 16 residues. In DNA form, the CDR3 reads TGTGCCAGCAGCATTTCGACTAGCGGGAGATTTAATGAGCAGTTCTTC. Amino acids: CASSISTSGRFNEQFF.

The rearrangement uses TRBV6-2 or TRBV6-3 and TRBJ2-5; 12 nucleotides match TRBD2. The length of the CDR3 is 16 residues. Unmatched junction bases numbered 6, after V lost 5 bases and J lost 2 bases. Germline CDR1 and CDR2: MNHEY and SVGEGT. The CDR3: CASSQTGTSGQETQYF. In DNA form, the CDR3 reads TGTGCCAGCAGTCAAACCGGGACTAGCGGGCAAGAGACCCAGTACTTC.

The V gene is TRBV11-2, the J gene TRBJ1-2; D is unresolved. This CDR3 comprises 12 residues. CDR1 SGHAT and CDR2 FQNNGV come from the germline V gene. V lost 5 bases, J lost 8 bases, and 12 bases lay in between. The CDR3 sequence: CASSVRGFGYTF. The CDR3 nucleotides read TGTGCCAGCAGCGTGAGAGGGTTCGGCTACACCTTC.

This chain links TRBV6-5 with TRBJ1-2, with 11 bases lining up with TRBD1. Germline CDR1 is MNHEY and CDR2 is SVGAGI. V lost 6 bases to trimming and J lost 7 bases; unmatched junction nucleotides: 10. The CDR3 has 15 residues. CDR3 bases: TGTGCCAGCAGCGAGGACAGGGGGCGAACGTTTGGCTACACCTTC. This translates into CASSEDRGRTFGYTF.

This sequence joins TRBV4-1 and TRBJ2-1; D assignment may be TRBD1 or TRBD2 (5 bases each). The CDR3 runs to 18 residues. The germline CDR1 and CDR2 sequences are MGHRA and YSYEKL. Between the trimmed V and J ends, which lost 0 bases and 5 bases, there was a span of 20 bases. The CDR3 DNA is TGCGCCAGCAGCCAAGAAACCCTAGCACTTAGAGGGGACAATGAGCAGTTCTTC. Protein product: CASSQETLALRGDNEQFF.

This chain joins TRBV6-5 and TRBJ2-7, with a tentative D call TRBD1 (6 bases). The V gene's germline CDR1 is MNHEY and CDR2 SVGAGI. There are 12 residues in the CDR3. Trimming took 6 bases from V and 4 from J, leaving 10 bases between them. In nucleotides, the CDR3 is TGTGCCAGCAGGCAGGACAGTTACGAGCAGTACTTC. Translating gives CASRQDSYEQYF.

The rearrangement joins TRBV6-5 to TRBJ2-5; TRBD2 matches at 8 bases. This CDR3 region has 13 residues. Trimming at V came to 6 bases and at J to 4 bases, leaving 4 bases not matched to a gene. Germline loops: CDR1 MNHEY, CDR2 SVGAGI. CDR3 DNA: TGTGCCAGCAGACGGACTAGCAGAGAGACCCAGTACTTC. Its protein is CASRRTSRETQYF.

The chain joins TRBV7-6 to TRBJ2-5; 9 nucleotides agree with TRBD2. The V gene end was trimmed by 1 base and the J gene end by 0 bases; junction bases not matched to a gene: 3. This CDR3 spans 16 amino acids. Per the germline V gene, CDR1 is SGHVS and CDR2 is FNYEAQ. The CDR3: CASSLVTSGNQETQYF. Here the CDR3 DNA reads TGTGCCAGCAGCTTAGTGACTAGCGGAAACCAAGAGACCCAGTACTTC. The variable domain in full, completed from reference TRBV7-6 and TRBJ2-5, reads GAGVSQSPRYKVTKRGQDVALRCDPISGHVSLYWYRQALGQGPEFLTYFNYEAQQDKSGLPNDRFSAERPEGSISTLTIQRTEQRDSAMYRCASSLVTSGNQETQYFGPGTRLLVL.

This chain connects TRBV28 to TRBJ2-2; D not resolved. Per the germline V gene, CDR1 is MDHEN and CDR2 is SYDVKM. V shed 3 bases and J shed 8 bases, with 7 bases lying between them. This CDR3 is 12 amino acids long. Here the CDR3 reads CASSFVVGELFF. As DNA, the CDR3 is TGTGCCAGCAGTTTTGTGGTGGGGGAGCTGTTTTTT.

In its sample, this clone was seen many times. The chain carries TRBV7-2 and TRBJ2-3; 13 nucleotides agree with TRBD2. Looked up from germline, CDR1 is SGHTA and CDR2 is FQGNSA. V dropped 5 bases and J dropped 0; count of bases not matched to a gene: 5. The CDR3 extends over 17 amino acids. CDR3 protein: CASSPGTSGDSTDTQYF. DNA for the CDR3: TGTGCCAGCAGCCCTGGGACTAGCGGGGACAGCACAGATACGCAGTATTTT.